This T cell receptor beta chain derives from a study of identical twins. General observations from the study: Out-of-frame alpha sequences common to twins exhibited a surplus of low generation probability. Excess sharing between twins was weaker in beta out-of-frame sequences. Donors were not followed over many years; analysis was cross-sectional.

Concerning this clonotype itself: The antigen is not known.

The germline V gene has CDR1 MNHNS and CDR2 SASEGT. With V trimmed by 6 bases and J by 7 bases, 8 bases remained unmatched. The CDR3 has 14 residues. Through template switching, a universal primer site was introduced, and the cDNA contained unique molecular identifiers. TCRdb ran MiXCR on the 5' RACE reads and lists one entry per CDR3 protein. The table shows 1.5 million to 2 million distinct CDR3 sequences, with 32% occurring only once. The sequenced sample was cord blood. The rearrangement joins TRBV6-1 to TRBJ2-3; 9 bases are shared with TRBD2. The TCR comes from a newborn girl in good health. The CDR3 sequence is CASRKLTSGHTQYF. CDR3 bases: TGTGCCAGCAGGAAACTGACTAGCGGCCATACGCAGTATTTT.